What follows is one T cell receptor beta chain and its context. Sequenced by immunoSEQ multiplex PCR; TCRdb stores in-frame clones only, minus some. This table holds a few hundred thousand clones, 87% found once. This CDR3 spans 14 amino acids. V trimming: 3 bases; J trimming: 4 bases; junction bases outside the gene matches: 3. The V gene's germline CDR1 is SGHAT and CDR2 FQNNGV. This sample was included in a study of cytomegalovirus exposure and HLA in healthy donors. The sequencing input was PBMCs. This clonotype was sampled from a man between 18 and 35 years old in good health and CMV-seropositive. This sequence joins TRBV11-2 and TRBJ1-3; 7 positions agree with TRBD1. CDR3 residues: CASSFDRAGNTIYF. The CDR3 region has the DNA TGTGCCAGCAGCTTTGACAGGGCGGGAAACACCATATATTTT. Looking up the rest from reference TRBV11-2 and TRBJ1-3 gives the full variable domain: EAGVAQSPRYKIIEKRQSVAFWCNPISGHATLYWYQQILGQGPKLLIQFQNNGVVDDSQLPKDRFSAERLKGVDSTLKIQPAKLEDSAVYLCASSFDRAGNTIYFGEGSWLTVV.